This TCR beta chain was sequenced for a study of cytomegalovirus exposure and HLA in healthy donors. Study-wide findings and caveats: Analysis was carried out at a later point, and it linked a missense DCLRE1C variant to TCR beta V- and J-gene trimming.

Donors likely had unrecorded immune exposures despite being nominally healthy when sampled. CDR3 length: 13 amino acids. Germline V lookup: CDR1 SQVTM, CDR2 ANQGSEA. The V and J ends lost 6 bases and 8 bases respectively, with 16 bases between them. 60 Vbeta and 13 Jbeta primers were used in PCR. The assay was immunoSEQ multiplex PCR, and TCRdb's table has in-frame clones only and misses some. The repertoire holds some 130,000 clones, with approximately 80% as singletons. About this clone itself: Its specificity is unknown.

Material for sequencing was PBMCs. This receptor was obtained from a male donor in good health and CMV-seronegative. V gene TRBV29-1 combines with J gene TRBJ1-4, with D possibly TRBD1 on 6 matching bases. CDR3 DNA: TGCAGCGTGGGCAGGGGAGTAGGAGAAAAACTGTTTTTT. Amino acid sequence: CSVGRGVGEKLFF.